The clone carrying this T cell receptor (beta chain) was counted between two and nine times. Its antigen is as yet unknown. Trimming removed 0 bases from V and 4 bases from J, with 15 bases in between. The length of the CDR3 is 16 residues. Germline lookup yields CDR1 SGDLS and CDR2 YYNGEE. The data were obtained in a study of identical twins. Among all donors, each was a healthy Caucasian. The study's findings and limits: Instead of following the same donors, the conclusions were based on cross-sectional statistical analysis. The more abundant beta clonotypes in cord blood had fewer insertions, and memory repertoires did not show this.

TCRdb ran MiXCR on the 5' RACE reads and lists one entry per CDR3 protein. Seen here are fewer than 500,000 distinct CDR3 sequences, more than 20% observed once, and the top ten hold about 2.7%. These data also formed part of another study, on T cells expressing NK-cell markers. From that second work: CD3+CD56+NKG2C+, CD3+CD56+NKG2C- and CD3+CD56-NKG2C+ T cells, once sorted, supplied the TCR beta repertoires.

The material sequenced was CD4+ T cells sorted from blood. The chain carries TRBV9 and TRBJ2-3; D gene unclear. The TCR comes from a woman between 18 and 29 years old in good health. The CDR3 DNA sequence: TGTGCCAGCAGCGTAGGCCGCGGACCCGAGTCAGATACGCAGTATTTT. Translating gives CASSVGRGPESDTQYF.